The 22 T cell receptor beta chains reported below all come from one sample, sequenced in a study of kidney transplant recipient with SARS-CoV-2 infection. Via MiXCR, TCRdb re-called the reads, giving one row per CDR3 protein. This sample yields 200,000 to 300,000 distinct CDR3 sequences, of which less than 35% are seen a single time; roughly 7.3% belongs to the top ten. The material sequenced was a blood sample, taken at baseline and on roughly day 110 from a kidney transplant recipient. The receptors shown here come from a male patient in his thirties who had COVID-19 and was a kidney transplant recipient. Some of the T cells may derive from the graft donor.

Note on this clonotype: It may be a read error: a sequence one base away is much more abundant. The chain couples TRBV28 to TRBJ2-7; D not resolved. Trimming cost V 7 bases and J 5 bases, with 12 bases left between them. Looked up from germline, CDR1 is MDHEN and CDR2 is SYDVKM. The length of the CDR3 is 12 residues. The CDR3 DNA reads TGTGCCAGCATGGTAGAAGGCCACGAGCAGTACTTC. The encoded protein is CASMVEGHEQYF.

As regards this clonotype: The junction differs from germline at one of its ends, possibly a read error. V gene TRBV2 combines with J gene TRBJ2-5; 10 bases align to TRBD2. Germline CDR1 is SNHLY and CDR2 is FYNNEI. The CDR3 sequence is 16 residues long. In DNA, the CDR3 is TGTGCCAGCAGAGCCGGGGCTAGCGGGGGCCAAGAGGCCCAGTACTTC. Translated: CASRAGASGGQEAQYF.

This clonotype was detected only once. The chain has TRBV6-2 or TRBV6-3 and TRBJ1-2, with D uncertain. In germline, CDR1 is MNHEY, CDR2 SVGEGT. The V gene lost 5 bases and the J gene lost 4 bases, with 23 bases spanning the gap. The CDR3 runs 17 residues. Written as DNA, the CDR3 is TGTGCCAGCAGTCCTATGAGCTGCTTCGGAAAGACCTATGGCTACACCTTC. Amino acids: CASSPMSCFGKTYGYTF.

There are a few counts of this clonotype. The DNA of the CDR3 is TGCAGTGCCCTCCTAGAGGGCGGCAATCAGCCCCAGCATTTT. This codes for CSALLEGGNQPQHF. The rearrangement uses TRBV20-1 and TRBJ1-5; no definite D call. Germline V gene sequence: CDR1 DFQATT, CDR2 SNEGSKA (reference sequence). With 6 bases removed from V and 2 bases from J, the gap between germline ends came to 14 bases. The CDR3 runs to 14 residues.

This clonotype was picked up many times. The chain joins TRBV4-3 to TRBJ1-3; unclear D gene. Per germline, CDR1 LGHNA and CDR2 YSLEER. This CDR3 contains 13 residues. V lost 0 bases, J lost 7 bases, and 7 bases lay in between. CDR3 loop: CASSQDRRNTIYF. DNA of the CDR3: TGCGCCAGCAGCCAAGACCGTCGGAACACCATATATTTT.

Ten or more counts support this clonotype. V is TRBV19 and J is TRBJ2-3; tentatively, D is TRBD2 (5 bases). Germline CDR1 is LNHDA and CDR2 is SQIVND (reference sequence). The CDR3 contains 14 residues. Trimming stripped 1 base from V and 6 bases from J, with 11 bases between. This chain's CDR3 is CASSIGTTGDTQYF. The CDR3 DNA reads TGTGCCAGTAGTATAGGTACCACGGGGGATACGCAGTATTTT.

A remark on this clonotype: A read error may be the cause here, since a much bigger clone is one base away. This chain uses TRBV20-1 with TRBJ2-7; D perhaps matches TRBD2 (6 bases). Germline V gene lookup returns CDR1 DFQATT and CDR2 SNEGSKA (reference sequence). V was shortened by 6 bases and J by 4 bases, with 16 bases between the two germline ends. This CDR3 has 13 amino acids. For the CDR3, the DNA is TGCAGTGCAACGGGACGGGGGATGTACGAGCAGTACTTC. Residues: CSATGRGMYEQYF.

This clonotype was picked up many times. This chain links TRBV6-8 with TRBJ1-2; D not certain. Trimming stripped 5 bases from V and 4 bases from J, with 23 bases between. The CDR3 runs to 17 residues. Germline CDR1 is MNHGY and CDR2 is SAAAGT. The CDR3, as DNA: TGTGCCAGCAGTGTAACGAAACGCTCTAGAAAGACCTATGGCTACACCTTC. Its protein product is CASSVTKRSRKTYGYTF.

This clonotype was detected many times. The rearrangement joins TRBV3-1 to TRBJ2-5, with unresolved D. V lost 5 bases, J lost 5 bases, and 24 bases lay in between. There are 17 residues in the CDR3. CDR1 and CDR2 from the germline V gene are LGHDT and YNNKEL (reference sequence). CDR3 loop: CASSNPNPISFSETQYF. In nucleotides, the CDR3 is TGTGCCAGCAGCAACCCCAATCCCATTTCTTTCTCTGAGACCCAGTACTTC.

Concerning this clonotype: It may be a read error: a sequence one base away is much more abundant. The gene calls are TRBV11-3 and TRBJ2-7; 8 nucleotides agree with TRBD1. There are 14 residues in the CDR3. The germline V gene encodes CDR1 SGHNT and CDR2 YENEEA. V lost 4 bases and J lost 6; bases outside the gene matches: 8. CDR3 sequence: CASSSKDRAFEQYF. CDR3 DNA: TGTGCCAGCAGCTCGAAGGACAGGGCCTTCGAGCAGTACTTC. Full variable domain (missing parts from reference TRBV11-3 and TRBJ2-7): EAGVVQSPRYKIIEKKQPVAFWCNPISGHNTLYWYLQNLGQGPELLIRYENEEAVDDSQLPKDRFSAERLKGVDSTLKIQPAELGDSAVYLCASSSKDRAFEQYFGPGTRLTVT.

This clonotype was counted at least ten times. The chain combines TRBV7-7 with TRBJ1-2, with D unclear. CDR3 length equals 17 residues. Germline values: CDR1 SSHAT, CDR2 FNYEAQ (reference sequence). The germline V and J ends were trimmed by 5 bases and 4 bases, with 23 bases remaining between them. The CDR3 loop is CASSTRAKCRKTYGYTF. CDR3 DNA: TGTGCCAGCAGCACAAGGGCTAAGTGCCGAAAGACCTATGGCTACACCTTC.

Regarding this clonotype: Given a much more abundant clone one base away, this may be a read error. The chain combines TRBV19 with TRBJ2-5; D is undetermined. The CDR3 is 16 amino acids. V shed 3 bases and J shed 11 bases, with 25 bases lying between them. Germline V gene sequence: CDR1 LNHDA, CDR2 SQIVND (reference sequence). CDR3 sequence reads: CASSMSFGPSAYVQYF. CDR3 coding DNA: TGTGCCAGTAGTATGAGTTTCGGGCCTTCAGCCTACGTGCAGTACTTC.

This clonotype has only a few counts. The chain employs TRBV7-1 and TRBJ1-2; D remains unclear. TRBV7-1 is classed as an ORF, of uncertain function. V shed 5 bases and J shed 4 bases, with 23 bases lying between them. The CDR3 has 17 residues. CDR3: CASSHTPHEGKTYGYTF. The DNA for the CDR3 is TGTGCCAGCAGCCACACTCCTCACGAGGGAAAGACCTATGGCTACACCTTC.

About this clonotype itself: A much bigger clone sits one base away, suggesting this may be a read error. The chain joins TRBV20-1 to TRBJ2-7, with TRBD2 matching 9 bases. Looked up from germline, CDR1 is DFQATT and CDR2 is SNEGSKA (reference sequence). The CDR3 runs to 13 residues. CDR3 nucleotides: TGCAGTGCTAGGGGACTAGCAACCTACGAGCGGTACTTC. Amino acids: CSARGLATYERYF.

As for this clonotype: One junction end does not reproduce the germline sequence, and a read error may be involved. V is TRBV27 and J is TRBJ1-5, with TRBD1 matching over 10 bases. The CDR3 loop spans 17 amino acids. CDR1 is MNHEY, CDR2 SMNVEV, per germline (reference sequence). The CDR3 DNA follows: TGCGCCAGCAGCCCGAAGTGGACAGACAGGGGGCATCAGCCCCAGCATTTT. It yields the protein CASSPKWTDRGHQPQHF.

The V and J genes are TRBV5-4 and TRBJ1-1; maybe TRBD1 (5 bases). V lost 0 bases to trimming and J lost 6 bases, with 15 bases between them. Germline V CDR1 and CDR2: SGHNT, YYREEE (reference sequence). This CDR3 has 15 amino acids. This chain's CDR3 is CASSLAAGRSAEAFF. In DNA, the CDR3 is TGTGCCAGCAGCTTGGCGGCAGGGAGGAGCGCTGAAGCTTTCTTT. Full variable domain (outside the CDR3, taken from reference TRBV5-4 and TRBJ1-1): ETGVTQSPTHLIKTRGQQVTLRCSSQSGHNTVSWYQQALGQGPQFIFQYYREEENGRGNFPPRFSGLQFPNYSSELNVNALELDDSALYLCASSLAAGRSAEAFFGQGTRLTVV.

This clonotype was detected many times. This sequence joins TRBV6-5 and TRBJ1-2; D unclear. Germline loops: CDR1 MNHEY, CDR2 SVGAGI. The CDR3 is 17 residues long. V lost 5 bases and J lost 4, with 23 bases in between. The CDR3 DNA reads TGTGCCAGCAGTCCCGCGCACTCTATGCGAAAGACCTATGGCTACACCTTC. It codes for CASSPAHSMRKTYGYTF.

There are many counts of this clonotype. This chain links TRBV2 with TRBJ1-3, with 9 positions matching TRBD1. Looked up from germline, CDR1 is SNHLY and CDR2 is FYNNEI. Losses at the gene ends were 9 bases for V and 4 bases for J; bases not matched to a gene: 4. CDR3 length: 13 residues. The CDR3 protein is CARQGAPGNTIYF. Here the CDR3 DNA reads TGTGCCAGACAGGGGGCGCCAGGAAACACCATATATTTT.

This clonotype was seen repeatedly, ten times or more. The chain is built from TRBV8-2 and TRBJ1-2. TRBV8-2 has pseudogene status. The CDR3 is 16 amino acids. CDR3 coding DNA: TGTGGCAGTGCTTTTAGTGATAGCCGAAAGACCTATGGCTACACCTTC. Its protein product is CGSAFSDSRKTYGYTF.

The table lists this clonotype with many counts. The genes are TRBV20-1 and TRBJ1-6; 7 bases are a match to TRBD1. From germline, CDR1 is DFQATT and CDR2 SNEGSKA (reference sequence). The V segment lost 6 bases and the J segment 8 bases; nucleotides outside the gene matches: 13. The CDR3 spans 15 residues. CDR3 nucleotide sequence: TGCAGTGCCCAAACCCCGTCGACAGGGTATTCACCCCTCCACTTT. It encodes CSAQTPSTGYSPLHF.

The chain has TRBV5-3 and TRBJ1-2; D remains ambiguous. TRBV5-3 qualifies as an ORF whose function is uncertain. This CDR3 spans 16 amino acids. V lost 7 bases and J lost 4, with 23 bases in between. The CDR3, as DNA: TGTGCCAGATACAAGAAAGTGGTGAGAAAGACCTATGGCTACACCTTC. It is translated as CARYKKVVRKTYGYTF.

This clonotype was counted many times. The rearrangement links TRBV9 to TRBJ1-5; tentatively, D is TRBD1 (5 bases). The CDR3 has 15 residues. Germline CDR1 and CDR2: SGDLS and YYNGEE. V was shortened by 0 bases and J by 2 bases, with 9 bases between the two germline ends. In DNA, the CDR3 is TGTGCCAGCAGCGTAGGGGGGTCGGGCAATCAGCCCCAGCATTTT. It encodes CASSVGGSGNQPQHF.